Sequencing of this T cell receptor beta chain was carried out in a study of T cells in Graves' hyperthyroidism and ophthalmopathy. About this clonotype: The conserved closing phenylalanine or tryptophan is absent in this CDR3, likely reflecting a read error.

Template material for amplifying TCR beta CDR3 regions consisted of RNA transcripts. An initial round of RT-PCR targeting the TCR CDR3 relied on the HTBI primer set. MiXCR, run by TCRdb on the multiplex PCR reads, gives a single entry per CDR3 protein. In the table there are 370,000 or so distinct CDR3 sequences, approximately 25% of which are singletons. Patients having uncontrolled infection, another autoimmune disease, pregnancy or lactation were not included. The germline V gene encodes CDR1 DFQATT and CDR2 SNEGSKA (reference sequence). Trimming left V 0 bases short and J 4 bases short, with 10 bases between. This CDR3 spans 14 amino acids.

J is TRBJ1-5 and V is TRBV20-1, with D unclear. The sample taken for sequencing was blood. This clonotype originated in a man aged 45-65 years with Graves' hyperthyroidism. CDR3 DNA sequence: TGCAGTGCTAGAGATAGCGACCGAAATCAGCCCCAGCATCTT. Residues: CSARDSDRNQPQHL.